Listed below are T cell receptor beta chains from one sample, sequenced in a study of blood T cell repertoires in COVID-19. TCRdb's copy holds only in-frame clones and misses some; the assay was immunoSEQ multiplex PCR. The table has some 150,000 clones, about 83% seen once; the top ten hold approximately 7.7%. Material for sequencing was peripheral blood. These receptors originate from a man in his forties who had recovered from COVID-19. The CDR3 runs from the conserved cysteine through the conserved F or W. D genes are given only for firm matches. Clone size appears in some rows only: once, few, many, or a class for an expanded clone.

clone size | D gene | J gene | V gene | CDR3 length | CDR3 DNA | CDR3 protein
NA | TRBD1 | TRBJ1-2 | TRBV3-1/TRBV3-2 | 15 | TGTGCCAGCAGCCAAGATCTAGAGGGGGCGAGGGGCTACACCTTC | CASSQDLEGARGYTF
NA | NA | TRBJ2-3 | TRBV7-2 | 16 | TGTGCCAGCAGCTTAGCGGGAGGAAGGTCGACAGATACGCAGTATTTT | CASSLAGGRSTDTQYF
NA | TRBD1 | TRBJ1-2 | TRBV2 | 14 | TGTGCCAGCATATTACAGGGGGCCGGCTATGGCTACACCTTC | CASILQGAGYGYTF
NA | TRBD1 | TRBJ2-7 | TRBV10-3 | 14 | TGTGCCATCAGTGAGAGCCGGACAGGCTACGAGCAGTACTTC | CAISESRTGYEQYF
NA | NA | TRBJ1-2 | TRBV7-2 | 14 | TGTGCCAGCAGCTTAGTAGGCGGTCCCTATGGCTACACCTTC | CASSLVGGPYGYTF
NA | NA | TRBJ2-1 | TRBV9 | 16 | TGTGCCAGCAGCGTAGGGGGCGGGACGGTCTACAATGAGCAGTTCTTC | CASSVGGGTVYNEQFF
NA | NA | TRBJ1-3 | TRBV11-3 | 13 | TGTGCCAGCAGCACTAATTCTGGAAACACCATATATTTT | CASSTNSGNTIYF
NA | TRBD2 | TRBJ2-7 | TRBV6-1 | 14 | TGTGCCAGCAGTGAATGGGGCGGGAGGGATGAGCAGTACTTC | CASSEWGGRDEQYF
NA | TRBD1 | TRBJ2-7 | TRBV6-2/TRBV6-3 | 13 | TGTGCCAGCAGCAGGACAGGGAGTTACGAGCAGTACTTC | CASSRTGSYEQYF
NA | NA | TRBJ2-7 | TRBV21-1 | 14 | TGTGCCAGCAGCCTCAAACGGGGTCCATCAGAGCAGTACTTC | CASSLKRGPSEQYF
NA | TRBD1 | TRBJ1-1 | TRBV7-9 | 14 | TGTGCCAGCAGCTCCATCCGGTCGACAGGGTTGGCTTTCTTT | CASSSIRSTGLAFF
NA | NA | TRBJ2-2 | TRBV30 | 11 | TGTGCCGGCCCCCGCGGCGGGGAGCTGTTTTTT | CAGPRGGELFF
NA | NA | TRBJ2-1 | TRBV11-2 | 13 | TGTGCCAGCAGCTCCTCGATCGCGAGTGAGCAGTTCTTC | CASSSSIASEQFF
NA | TRBD2 | TRBJ2-5 | TRBV6-1 | 15 | TGTGCCAGCAGTGAACTAGCGGGAGAATTAGAGACCCAGTACTTC | CASSELAGELETQYF
once | TRBD2 | TRBJ2-5 | TRBV5-1 | 14 | TGCGCCAGCAGCTTGCAAAGCGGGAAGGAGACCCAGTACTTC | CASSLQSGKETQYF
NA | NA | TRBJ2-1 | TRBV3-1/TRBV3-2 | 16 | TGTGCCAGCAGCCAAGAGGGGGGTTTTGTATTCGATGAGCAGTTCTTC | CASSQEGGFVFDEQFF
NA | TRBD2 | TRBJ2-3 | TRBV6-5 | 12 | TGTGCCAGCGGACTAGCGGGGGGCGTGCAGTATTTT | CASGLAGGVQYF
NA | NA | TRBJ2-5 | TRBV5-5 | 14 | TGTGCCAGCAGCTTGCTCGGGGAGGGGGTGACCCAGTACTTC | CASSLLGEGVTQYF
NA | TRBD2 | TRBJ2-7 | TRBV4-3 | 14 | TGCGCCAGCAGTCTGGGACTAGCGGGGTACGAGCAGTACTTC | CASSLGLAGYEQYF
once | TRBD2 | TRBJ2-7 | TRBV27 | 17 | TGTGCCAGCAGTTTGCAAGCGGGGGGGCTGCTAACTAGCGAGCAGTACTTC | CASSLQAGGLLTSEQYF
NA | TRBD2 | TRBJ2-7 | TRBV3-1/TRBV3-2 | 16 | TGTGCCAGCAGCCAAGATGGCGCGGGAGGGTCCTACGAGCAGTACTTC | CASSQDGAGGSYEQYF
once | TRBD1 | TRBJ1-2 | TRBV6-5 | 14 | TGTGCCAGCATCCCTGGACAGGGGAGGTATGGCTACACCTTC | CASIPGQGRYGYTF
once | NA | TRBJ1-5 | TRBV2 | 15 | TGTGCCAGCAGTGACGGGATAAATAGCAATCAGCCCCAGCATTTT | CASSDGINSNQPQHF
NA | TRBD2 | TRBJ2-3 | TRBV7-2 | 16 | TGTGCCAGCAGCCCTCAAACTAGCGGGGGCACAGATACGCAGTATTTT | CASSPQTSGGTDTQYF